The 28 T cell receptor beta chains reported below all come from one sample, sequenced in a study of siplizumab effects on memory and regulatory T cells. This table comes from immunoSEQ multiplex PCR, and its TCRdb copy is limited to in-frame clones, with some not included. Among under 140,000 clones listed, 80% to 95% were seen once. Sequenced sample: CD4+ T cells sorted from blood. Receptor source: a human donor in good health.

The rearrangement links TRBV7-2 to TRBJ2-6; D unclear. The germline V gene has CDR1 SGHTA and CDR2 FQGNSA. Between the trimmed V and J ends, which lost 0 bases and 2 bases, there was a span of 2 bases. This CDR3 region has 14 residues. For the CDR3, the DNA is TGTGCCAGCAGCTTAGCGACTGGGGCCAACGTCCTGACTTTC. This codes for CASSLATGANVLTF. Combining the CDR3 with reference TRBV7-2 and TRBJ2-6 gives the whole variable domain GAGVSQSPSNKVTEKGKDVELRCDPISGHTALYWYRQSLGQGLEFLIYFQGNSAPDKSGLPSDRFSAERTGGSVSTLTIQRTQQEDSAVYLCASSLATGANVLTFGAGSRLTVL.

The V gene is TRBV18, the J gene TRBJ2-5; 14 bases are shared with TRBD2. This CDR3 has 14 amino acids. Germline V gene sequence: CDR1 KGHSH, CDR2 LQKENI. After removal of 5 bases from V and 9 bases from J, the junction contained 5 bases not matched to a gene. CDR3 nucleotides: TGTGCCAGCTCAGCCGGGACTAGCGGGAGTCCCCAGTACTTC. Amino acids: CASSAGTSGSPQYF.

This chain joins TRBV5-1 and TRBJ2-7; D possibly corresponds to TRBD2 (5 bases). CDR1 and CDR2 (germline): SGHRS, YFSETQ. V dropped 2 bases and J dropped 5 bases, with 8 bases sitting between them. The CDR3 has 12 residues. Here the CDR3 reads CASSLPSNEQYF. The CDR3 coding sequence is TGCGCCAGCAGCTTACCTAGCAACGAGCAGTACTTC. The variable domain in full, with the rest retrieved from reference TRBV5-1 and TRBJ2-7, is KAGVTQTPRYLIKTRGQQVTLSCSPISGHRSVSWYQQTPGQGLQFLFEYFSETQRNKGNFPGRFSGRQFSNSRSEMNVSTLELGDSALYLCASSLPSNEQYFGPGTRLTVT.

The DNA of the CDR3 is TGTGCCAGCAGCCAGATGCTTACAGATACGCAGTATTTT. Translated: CASSQMLTDTQYF. This rearrangement joins TRBV5-6 to TRBJ2-3; D call uncertain. V shed 4 bases and J shed 3 bases, with 9 bases lying between them. The CDR3 totals 13 residues. The germline V gene has CDR1 SGHDT and CDR2 YYEEEE.

DNA for the CDR3: TGTGCCAGCAGGCAAGTTGAGCAGTTCTTC. This encodes CASRQVEQFF. V gene TRBV11-2 combines with J gene TRBJ2-1, with no clear D. The ends were cut back, 6 bases at V and 9 bases at J, with 6 bases in the middle. The CDR3 sequence is 10 residues long. Germline V CDR1 and CDR2: SGHAT, FQNNGV. Drawing the rest from reference TRBV11-2 and TRBJ2-1, the complete variable domain is EAGVAQSPRYKIIEKRQSVAFWCNPISGHATLYWYQQILGQGPKLLIQFQNNGVVDDSQLPKDRFSAERLKGVDSTLKIQPAKLEDSAVYLCASRQVEQFFGPGTRLTVL.

This rearrangement joins TRBV19 to TRBJ1-1; D remains ambiguous. The CDR3 has 15 amino acids. Trimming left V 4 bases short and J 0 bases short, with 12 bases between. Germline V lookup: CDR1 LNHDA, CDR2 SQIVND (reference sequence). The CDR3 region is CASSSRTVMNTEAFF. The CDR3 nucleotides are TGTGCCAGTAGTAGTAGGACGGTAATGAACACTGAAGCTTTCTTT.

The chain carries TRBV27 and TRBJ1-2, with D unresolved. CDR3 length: 14 residues. Germline loops: CDR1 MNHEY, CDR2 SMNVEV (reference sequence). Trimming pared 7 bases from V and 9 bases from J, leaving 21 bases between. The chain's CDR3 is CASTPVPGIRSYTF. The CDR3 coding sequence is TGTGCCAGCACTCCCGTGCCGGGTATTAGGAGCTACACCTTC.

The chain couples TRBV11-2 to TRBJ1-1; 8 nucleotides agree with TRBD1. This CDR3 spans 12 amino acids. V lost 8 bases to trimming and J lost 10 bases; unmatched junction nucleotides: 9. Germline values: CDR1 SGHAT, CDR2 FQNNGV. CDR3 amino acids: CASALQGESAFF. In nucleotides, the CDR3 is TGTGCCAGCGCGTTACAGGGGGAATCAGCTTTCTTT.

The rearrangement joins TRBV5-1 to TRBJ2-5, with TRBD1 matching 7 bases. Germline values: CDR1 SGHRS, CDR2 YFSETQ. The V gene end was trimmed by 2 bases and the J gene end by 0 bases; junction bases not matched to a gene: 4. The CDR3 sequence is 15 residues long. The CDR3 loop is CASSFQGQYQETQYF. In nucleotides, the CDR3 is TGCGCCAGCAGCTTTCAGGGACAGTACCAAGAGACCCAGTACTTC.

The rearrangement joins TRBV7-9 to TRBJ2-7, with 7 bases fitting TRBD2. Germline lookup yields CDR1 SEHNR and CDR2 FQNEAQ (reference sequence). Trimming took 3 bases from V and 6 from J; bases not matched to a gene: 5. The length of the CDR3 is 13 residues. CDR3 sequence: CASSFAREGEQYF. DNA of the CDR3: TGTGCCAGCAGCTTCGCCAGGGAGGGCGAGCAGTACTTC.

The chain joins TRBV4-2 to TRBJ2-2, with 8 positions matching TRBD2. V was clipped by 4 bases and J by 8 bases; unmatched bases: 18. Looked up from germline, CDR1 is LGHNA and CDR2 is YNFKEQ. The CDR3 length is 18 residues. CDR3 sequence: CASSPSLGSGAWTGELFF. In nucleotides, the CDR3 is TGTGCCAGCAGCCCATCCCTTGGTAGCGGGGCTTGGACGGGGGAGCTGTTTTTT.

This sequence joins TRBV7-3 and TRBJ2-3, with D tentatively TRBD2 (6 bases). Germline V CDR1 and CDR2: SGHTA, FQGTGA. The CDR3 length is 15 residues. Trimming stripped 6 bases from V and 2 bases from J, with 15 bases between. For the CDR3, the DNA is TGTGCCAGCAGTCACGGGACTCTGTCCACAGATACGCAGTATTTT. This sequence encodes CASSHGTLSTDTQYF.

The gene calls are TRBV12-5 and TRBJ1-1, with D tentatively TRBD1 (5 bases). The germline V gene encodes CDR1 LGHNT and CDR2 FRNRAP. Deletions cut 1 base from V and 8 bases from J, with 11 bases between. This CDR3 has 13 amino acids. CDR3 in amino acids: CASGLGQGLEAFF. CDR3 DNA sequence: TGTGCTAGTGGTTTGGGTCAGGGTCTCGAAGCTTTCTTT.

This clone showed up just once. This chain's CDR3 is CASSLRTAGNEKLFF. The CDR3 nucleotides are TGTGCCAGTAGTCTACGGACAGCTGGGAATGAAAAACTGTTTTTT. The V gene is TRBV19, the J gene TRBJ1-4; D possibly corresponds to TRBD1 (6 bases). The CDR3 is 15 amino acids. V was shortened by 5 bases and J by 5 bases, with 15 bases between the two germline ends. Germline-derived CDR1 and CDR2 are LNHDA and SQIVND (reference sequence).

The J gene is TRBJ1-3, the V gene TRBV6-5, with TRBD1 as a possible D gene (6 bases). The CDR3 consists of 16 residues. V was cut by 2 bases and J by 1 base, with 12 bases left in between. The germline V gene has CDR1 MNHEY and CDR2 SVGAGI. The CDR3 region has the DNA TGTGCCAGCAGTTACGGACAGCGGCCTTCTGGAAACACCATATATTTT. Its protein is CASSYGQRPSGNTIYF.

This sequence joins TRBV5-4 and TRBJ2-7, with D possibly being TRBD2 (5 bases). Trimming took off 3 bases at V and 5 bases at J, with 12 bases between the two ends. Germline assignment: CDR1 SGHNT and CDR2 YYREEE (reference sequence). There are 13 residues in the CDR3. Here the CDR3 reads CASSSRGPDEQYF. The CDR3 bases are TGTGCCAGCAGCTCACGAGGGCCAGACGAGCAGTACTTC.

The rearrangement links TRBV5-1 to TRBJ2-1; D might be TRBD1 (6 bases). Germline V gives CDR1 SGHRS, CDR2 YFSETQ. Between the trimmed V and J ends, which lost 4 bases and 7 bases, there was a span of 15 bases. This CDR3 contains 14 residues. The CDR3 sequence: CASSPQQGSNEQFF. The CDR3 coding sequence is TGCGCCAGCAGCCCCCAACAGGGTAGTAATGAGCAGTTCTTC. The full variable domain, with the rest looked up from reference TRBV5-1 and TRBJ2-1, is KAGVTQTPRYLIKTRGQQVTLSCSPISGHRSVSWYQQTPGQGLQFLFEYFSETQRNKGNFPGRFSGRQFSNSRSEMNVSTLELGDSALYLCASSPQQGSNEQFFGPGTRLTVL.

V usage is TRBV30 and J usage is TRBJ2-5; no clear D. Germline V gene data show CDR1 as GTSNPN and CDR2 as SVGIG (reference sequence). The CDR3 is 10 residues long. V lost 1 base, J lost 6 bases, and 3 bases lay in between. CDR3 sequence reads: CAWSAQTQYF. CDR3 coding DNA: TGTGCCTGGAGTGCGCAGACCCAGTACTTC.

The J gene is TRBJ2-1, the V gene TRBV2; 14 nucleotides align to TRBD2. With 6 bases clipped from V and 6 bases from J, the junction kept 7 bases outside the gene matches. The CDR3 consists of 16 residues. CDR1 is SNHLY, CDR2 FYNNEI, per germline. The CDR3 DNA reads TGTGCCAGCAGCGGGACCGGGACTAGCGGGAGCAATGAGCAGTTCTTC. Protein sequence: CASSGTGTSGSNEQFF.

The rearrangement uses TRBV21-1 and TRBJ1-2. TRBV21-1 is an annotated pseudogene. CDR3 length: 15 residues. The CDR3 region has the DNA TGTGCCAGCAGCAAAAGCGGCGGCTCTAACTATGGCTACACCTTC. It translates to CASSKSGGSNYGYTF.

This clone is a singleton in its sample. The V gene is TRBV30, the J gene TRBJ1-5; D gene ambiguous. This CDR3 spans 13 amino acids. Trimming stripped 5 bases from V and 3 bases from J, with 11 bases between. Germline values: CDR1 GTSNPN, CDR2 SVGIG (reference sequence). The CDR3 DNA reads TGTGCCTGGTCCGAAGATGACAATCAGCCCCAGCATTTT. Its translation: CAWSEDDNQPQHF. The full variable domain, with the rest looked up from reference TRBV30 and TRBJ1-5, is SQTIHQWPATLVQPVGSPLSLECTVEGTSNPNLYWYRQAAGRGLQLLFYSVGIGQISSEVPQNLSASRPQDRQFILSSKKLLLSDSGFYLCAWSEDDNQPQHFGDGTRLSIL.

This chain connects TRBV12-5 to TRBJ1-1, with TRBD1 as a possible D gene (5 bases). V lost 6 bases to trimming and J lost 1 base, with 18 bases between them. The CDR3 runs 16 residues. Germline CDR1 LGHNT, CDR2 FRNRAP. The CDR3 coding sequence is TGTGCTAGTGGCCCTCCCCCGACAGCCTCGAACACTGAAGCTTTCTTT. The encoded protein is CASGPPPTASNTEAFF.

The genes are TRBV6-5 and TRBJ1-1; D not resolved. The V gene's germline CDR1 is MNHEY and CDR2 SVGAGI. V was trimmed by 8 bases and J by 1 base, leaving 14 bases between them. CDR3 size: 14 residues. CDR3 nucleotides: TGTGCCAGCCGTCCGACTACCGGGAACACTGAAGCTTTCTTT. It specifies CASRPTTGNTEAFF.

The rearrangement uses TRBV10-3 and TRBJ2-3; 10 nucleotides agree with TRBD1. From germline, CDR1 is ENHRY and CDR2 SYGVKD. The CDR3 totals 14 residues. The J segment lost 3 bases and the V segment lost 6 bases, leaving 3 bases of the junction unmatched. The chain's CDR3 is CAIRGTGETDTQYF. The CDR3, as DNA: TGTGCCATCAGGGGGACAGGGGAGACAGATACGCAGTATTTT.

This clone was picked up one time. V gene TRBV2 combines with J gene TRBJ2-2; D may be TRBD1 (6 bases). Germline-derived CDR1 and CDR2 are SNHLY and FYNNEI. Trimming removed 7 bases from V and 2 bases from J, with 14 bases in between. The length of the CDR3 is 15 residues. The CDR3 sequence: CASKNFGTNTGELFF. The CDR3, as DNA: TGTGCCAGCAAAAACTTTGGGACAAACACCGGGGAGCTGTTTTTT.

This chain joins TRBV2 and TRBJ2-3; weak D call: TRBD2 (5 bases). Trimming cost V 7 bases and J 5 bases, with 19 bases left between them. The CDR3 has 15 residues. Germline lookup yields CDR1 SNHLY and CDR2 FYNNEI. Here the CDR3 DNA reads TGTGCCAGCAAAAGGTGGGAGCCCCGCGGAGATACGCAGTATTTT. Translated: CASKRWEPRGDTQYF.

This clone was seen a single time. The rearrangement links TRBV5-1 to TRBJ1-2; 10 nucleotides match TRBD1. Trimming at V came to 0 bases and at J to 7 bases, leaving 15 bases not matched to a gene. CDR1 is SGHRS and CDR2 is YFSETQ in the germline V gene. CDR3 length: 18 amino acids. DNA for the CDR3: TGCGCCAGCAGCTTGGTACCCCAAGCCCGACAGGGGGCCCGTGGCTACACCTTC. Encoded protein: CASSLVPQARQGARGYTF. The full variable domain, with the rest looked up from reference TRBV5-1 and TRBJ1-2, is KAGVTQTPRYLIKTRGQQVTLSCSPISGHRSVSWYQQTPGQGLQFLFEYFSETQRNKGNFPGRFSGRQFSNSRSEMNVSTLELGDSALYLCASSLVPQARQGARGYTFGSGTRLTVV.

V gene TRBV6-6 combines with J gene TRBJ2-2; D is perhaps TRBD2 (6 bases). V lost 5 bases and J 2 bases, leaving 9 bases between the germline ends. There are 14 residues in the CDR3. Germline loops: CDR1 MNHNY, CDR2 SVGAGI (reference sequence). CDR3 in amino acids: CASSDGLNTGELFF. CDR3 sequence (DNA): TGTGCCAGCAGTGACGGACTAAACACCGGGGAGCTGTTTTTT.